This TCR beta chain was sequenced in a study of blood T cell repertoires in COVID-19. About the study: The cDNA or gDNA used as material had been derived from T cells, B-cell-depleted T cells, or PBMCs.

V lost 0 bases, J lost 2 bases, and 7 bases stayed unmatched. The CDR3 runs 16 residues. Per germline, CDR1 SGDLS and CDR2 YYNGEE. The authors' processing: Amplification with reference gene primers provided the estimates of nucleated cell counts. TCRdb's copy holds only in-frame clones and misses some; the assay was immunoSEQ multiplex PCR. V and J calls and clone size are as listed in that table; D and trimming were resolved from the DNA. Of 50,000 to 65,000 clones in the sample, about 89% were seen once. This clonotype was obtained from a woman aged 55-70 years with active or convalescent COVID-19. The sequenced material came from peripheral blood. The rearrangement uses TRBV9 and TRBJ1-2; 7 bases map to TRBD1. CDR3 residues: CASSVGQEGANYGYTF. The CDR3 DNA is TGTGCCAGCAGCGTAGGACAGGAGGGGGCGAACTATGGCTACACCTTC.